This T cell receptor beta chain was found in a study of T cells after yellow fever vaccination. Germline CDR1 SGHTA, CDR2 FQGNSA. CDR3 length: 17 residues. The V and J ends lost 2 bases and 7 bases respectively, with 21 bases between them. Using its own MiXCR run on the 5' RACE reads, TCRdb lists one record per CDR3 protein. This repertoire shows hundreds of thousands of distinct CDR3 sequences, 5.2% found once; its top ten account for about 3.5%. Study-wide results and caveats: Few clonotypes appeared in both CD4 and CD8 compartments.

A note on this clonotype: The antigen is not known.

The clonotype was recovered from a man younger than 30 who received the YFV17D yellow fever vaccine. V usage is TRBV7-2 and J usage is TRBJ2-1; D possibly uses TRBD1 or TRBD2 (6 bases each). The sequencing used CD4+ T cells sorted from PBMCs, collected on the day of the yellow fever booster vaccination. DNA of the CDR3: TGTGCCAGCAGCTTATATAGGGGGGCTACCACTGGGAATGAGCAGTTCTTC. This sequence encodes CASSLYRGATTGNEQFF.